The 11 T cell receptor beta chains in this list originate from one sample, sequenced in a study of cytomegalovirus exposure and HLA in healthy donors. Primers for the PCR totalled 60 Vbeta and 13 Jbeta. The assay was immunoSEQ multiplex PCR, and TCRdb's table has in-frame clones only and misses some. The sample shows 110,000 or so clones, approximately 8.6% of them seen only once. Specimen: PBMCs. All receptors derive from a woman between 40 and 50 years old in good health and CMV-seropositive.

The chain carries TRBV6-6 and TRBJ1-2; a weak D match, TRBD1 (5 bases). Deletions cut 2 bases from V and 2 bases from J, with 12 bases between. Germline values: CDR1 MNHNY, CDR2 SVGAGI (reference sequence). The CDR3 is 15 amino acids. The CDR3: CASSYVGEANYGYTF. DNA of the CDR3: TGTGCCAGCAGTTACGTGGGGGAGGCGAACTATGGCTACACCTTC.

With respect to this clone: This sample also contains other DNA sequences that code for the same CDR3. The V call is TRBV2, the J call TRBJ2-7; D is perhaps TRBD2 (5 bases). With 4 bases removed from V and 5 bases from J, the gap between germline ends came to 15 bases. This CDR3 region has 14 residues. Germline V gives CDR1 SNHLY, CDR2 FYNNEI. CDR3: CASSAQLDSDEQYF. The CDR3 DNA is TGTGCCAGCAGTGCCCAACTAGACTCGGACGAGCAGTACTTC.

This clone was counted between two and nine times. The chain has TRBV6-6 and TRBJ2-2; D call uncertain. With 0 bases removed from V and 1 base from J, the gap between germline ends came to 3 bases. The CDR3 sequence is 14 residues long. The germline CDR1 and CDR2 sequences are MNHNY and SVGAGI (reference sequence). The CDR3 DNA reads TGTGCCAGCAGTTACTCCAAGAACACCGGGGAGCTGTTTTTT. Its translation is CASSYSKNTGELFF.

This clone turned up a few times. V gene TRBV10-3 combines with J gene TRBJ1-1; 7 nucleotides line up with TRBD1. From germline, CDR1 is ENHRY and CDR2 SYGVKD. The CDR3 is made up of 14 amino acids. Trimming removed 7 bases from V and 1 base from J; junction bases left unmatched: 6. The CDR3 loop reads CAITLDRTNTEAFF. Here the CDR3 DNA reads TGTGCCATCACTCTGGACAGGACGAACACTGAAGCTTTCTTT.

This clone was counted between two and nine times. The CDR3 is CASSYRHDYEQYF. CDR3 nucleotides: TGCGCCAGCAGCTACCGACACGACTACGAGCAGTACTTC. V and J are TRBV5-1 and TRBJ2-7; D uncertain. CDR1 and CDR2 from the germline V gene are SGHRS and YFSETQ. This CDR3 contains 13 residues. V was shortened by 3 bases and J by 3 bases, with 10 bases between the two germline ends. The full variable domain, its missing parts supplied by reference TRBV5-1 and TRBJ2-7, is KAGVTQTPRYLIKTRGQQVTLSCSPISGHRSVSWYQQTPGQGLQFLFEYFSETQRNKGNFPGRFSGRQFSNSRSEMNVSTLELGDSALYLCASSYRHDYEQYFGPGTRLTVT.

The chain combines TRBV11-2 with TRBJ1-1; TRBD1 matches at 10 bases. Germline CDR1 SGHAT, CDR2 FQNNGV. The CDR3 is 14 amino acids. With 2 bases clipped from V and 4 bases from J, the junction kept 1 base outside the gene matches. The CDR3 loop is CASSLRQGATEAFF. The CDR3 nucleotides read TGTGCCAGCAGCTTAAGACAGGGGGCCACTGAAGCTTTCTTT.

The rearrangement links TRBV5-1 to TRBJ1-6; 9 positions agree with TRBD1. Germline V gene sequence: CDR1 SGHRS, CDR2 YFSETQ. Germline trimming cut 0 bases from V and 10 bases from J; bases unmatched to any gene: 5. The length of the CDR3 is 15 residues. The CDR3 DNA follows: TGCGCCAGCAGCTTGGGACAGGGGGTTGGGTCACCCCTCCACTTT. Its protein product is CASSLGQGVGSPLHF.

This clone has a handful of counts. Other nucleotide sequences in the sample specify the same CDR3. The J gene is TRBJ2-3, the V gene TRBV5-4, with TRBD2 matching 11 bases. This CDR3 has 18 amino acids. Per the germline V gene, CDR1 is SGHNT and CDR2 is YYREEE (reference sequence). Losses at the gene ends were 0 bases for V and 2 bases for J; bases not matched to a gene: 8. The CDR3 nucleotides are TGTGCCAGCAGCTTGGGACTAGCGGGGCTCTCCTCCACAGATACGCAGTATTTT. Its translation: CASSLGLAGLSSTDTQYF.

The CDR3 bases are TGTGCCTGGAGTGATAAAACACCGGGACAGGATTATAGCAATCAGCCCCAGCATTTT. Protein sequence: CAWSDKTPGQDYSNQPQHF. The chain recombines TRBV30 with TRBJ1-5; 8 bases agree with TRBD1. Per the germline V gene, CDR1 is GTSNPN and CDR2 is SVGIG (reference sequence). The trim removed 1 base at V and 0 bases at J, leaving 14 bases unmatched. The CDR3 extends over 19 amino acids. Full variable domain (outside the CDR3, taken from reference TRBV30 and TRBJ1-5): SQTIHQWPATLVQPVGSPLSLECTVEGTSNPNLYWYRQAAGRGLQLLFYSVGIGQISSEVPQNLSASRPQDRQFILSSKKLLLSDSGFYLCAWSDKTPGQDYSNQPQHFGDGTRLSIL.

J is TRBJ2-1 and V is TRBV6-1, with 7 bases matching TRBD1. The CDR3 is made up of 14 amino acids. V gave up 8 bases and J gave up 7 bases; unmatched junction bases: 11. Germline loops: CDR1 MNHNS, CDR2 SASEGT. The CDR3 bases are TGTGCCAGCCCGCAAGAGGGGGCTTTGAATGAGCAGTTCTTC. The encoded protein is CASPQEGALNEQFF.

The chain has TRBV18 and TRBJ1-1; the D gene is possibly TRBD1 (6 bases). V gave up 2 bases and J gave up 6 bases, with 13 bases separating them. CDR1 and CDR2 from the germline V gene are KGHSH and LQKENI. CDR3 size: 14 residues. The CDR3 coding sequence is TGTGCCAGCTCACCAACAGGGCTCTCCGCTGAAGCTTTCTTT. Protein: CASSPTGLSAEAFF.